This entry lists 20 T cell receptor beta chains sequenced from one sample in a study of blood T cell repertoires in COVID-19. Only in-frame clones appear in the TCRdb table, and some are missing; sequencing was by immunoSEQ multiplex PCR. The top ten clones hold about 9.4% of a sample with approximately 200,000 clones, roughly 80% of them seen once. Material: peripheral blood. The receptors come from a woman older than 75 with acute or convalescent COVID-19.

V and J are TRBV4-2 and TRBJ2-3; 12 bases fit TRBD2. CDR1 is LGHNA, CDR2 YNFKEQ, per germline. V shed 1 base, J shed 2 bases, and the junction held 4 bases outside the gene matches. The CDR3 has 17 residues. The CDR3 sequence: CASSQVWTSGATDTQYF. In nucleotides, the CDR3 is TGTGCCAGCAGCCAAGTGTGGACTAGCGGGGCCACAGATACGCAGTATTTT.

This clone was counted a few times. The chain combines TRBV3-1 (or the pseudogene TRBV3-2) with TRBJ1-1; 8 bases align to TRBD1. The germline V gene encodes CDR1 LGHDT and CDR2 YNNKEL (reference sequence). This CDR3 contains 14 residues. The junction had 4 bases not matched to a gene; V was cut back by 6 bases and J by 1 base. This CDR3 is CASRPTGENTEAFF. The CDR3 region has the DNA TGTGCCAGCAGACCGACAGGGGAGAACACTGAAGCTTTCTTT.

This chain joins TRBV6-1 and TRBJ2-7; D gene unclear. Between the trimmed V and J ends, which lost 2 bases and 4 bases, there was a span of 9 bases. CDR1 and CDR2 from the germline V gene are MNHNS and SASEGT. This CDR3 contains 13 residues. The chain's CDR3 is CASSEPPLYEQYF. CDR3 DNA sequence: TGTGCCAGCAGTGAACCCCCCCTGTACGAGCAGTACTTC.

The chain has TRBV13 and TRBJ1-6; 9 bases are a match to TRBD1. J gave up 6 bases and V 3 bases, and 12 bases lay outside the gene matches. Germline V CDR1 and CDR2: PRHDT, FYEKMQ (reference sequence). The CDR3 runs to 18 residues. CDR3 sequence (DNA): TGTGCCAGCAGCTTGGGGCCCCCGGGACAGGGCTTTAATTCACCCCTCCACTTT. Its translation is CASSLGPPGQGFNSPLHF.

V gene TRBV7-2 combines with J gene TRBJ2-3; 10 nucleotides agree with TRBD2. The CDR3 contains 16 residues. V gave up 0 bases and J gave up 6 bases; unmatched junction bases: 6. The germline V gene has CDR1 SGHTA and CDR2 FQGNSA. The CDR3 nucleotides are TGTGCCAGCAGCTTAGCGATTCTAGCGGGAGCTGATACGCAGTATTTT. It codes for CASSLAILAGADTQYF.

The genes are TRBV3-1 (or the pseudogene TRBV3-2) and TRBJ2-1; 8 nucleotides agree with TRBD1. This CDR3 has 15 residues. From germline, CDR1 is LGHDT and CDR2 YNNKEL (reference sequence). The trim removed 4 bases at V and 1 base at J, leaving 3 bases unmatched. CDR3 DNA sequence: TGTGCCAGCAGCCCTGGACAGGGATCCTACAATGAGCAGTTCTTC. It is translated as CASSPGQGSYNEQFF.

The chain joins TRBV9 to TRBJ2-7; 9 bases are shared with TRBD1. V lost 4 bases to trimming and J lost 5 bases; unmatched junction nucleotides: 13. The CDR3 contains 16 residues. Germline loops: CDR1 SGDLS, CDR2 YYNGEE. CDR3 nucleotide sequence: TGTGCCAGCAGCAAAGACATAGGGACAGGGCGCCACGAGCAGTACTTC. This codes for CASSKDIGTGRHEQYF.

CDR3 nucleotides: TGTGCCAGCCTTAGGACGGCTAGCCCCCCGGGCTACACCTTC. Translation: CASLRTASPPGYTF. This chain connects TRBV6-5 to TRBJ1-2, with D uncertain. The germline V and J ends were trimmed by 8 bases and 8 bases, with 21 bases remaining between them. The V gene's germline CDR1 is MNHEY and CDR2 SVGAGI. There are 14 residues in the CDR3.

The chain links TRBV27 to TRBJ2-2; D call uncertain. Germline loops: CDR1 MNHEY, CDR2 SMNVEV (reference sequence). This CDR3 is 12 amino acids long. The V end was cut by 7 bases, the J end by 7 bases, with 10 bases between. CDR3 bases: TGTGCCAGCAACCACCGAGGCGGGGAGCTGTTTTTT. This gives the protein CASNHRGGELFF.

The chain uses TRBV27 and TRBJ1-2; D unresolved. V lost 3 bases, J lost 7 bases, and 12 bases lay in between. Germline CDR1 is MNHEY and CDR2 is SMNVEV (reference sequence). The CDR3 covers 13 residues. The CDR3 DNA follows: TGTGCCAGCAGTTTTGGGAGATCGATTGGCTACACCTTC. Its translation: CASSFGRSIGYTF.

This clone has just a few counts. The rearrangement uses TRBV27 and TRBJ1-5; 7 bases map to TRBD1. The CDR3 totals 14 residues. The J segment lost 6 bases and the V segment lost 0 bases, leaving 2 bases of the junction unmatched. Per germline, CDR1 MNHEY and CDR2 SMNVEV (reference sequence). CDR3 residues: CASSLSRQGQPQHF. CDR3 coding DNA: TGTGCCAGCAGTTTATCCCGACAGGGTCAGCCCCAGCATTTT.

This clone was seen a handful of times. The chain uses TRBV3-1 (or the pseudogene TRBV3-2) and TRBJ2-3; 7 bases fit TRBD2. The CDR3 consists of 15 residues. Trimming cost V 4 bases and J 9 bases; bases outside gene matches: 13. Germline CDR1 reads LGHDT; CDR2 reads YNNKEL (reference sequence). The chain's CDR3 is CASSPRTGGSGTQYF. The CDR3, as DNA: TGTGCCAGCAGCCCTCGGACTGGCGGGAGTGGGACGCAGTATTTT.

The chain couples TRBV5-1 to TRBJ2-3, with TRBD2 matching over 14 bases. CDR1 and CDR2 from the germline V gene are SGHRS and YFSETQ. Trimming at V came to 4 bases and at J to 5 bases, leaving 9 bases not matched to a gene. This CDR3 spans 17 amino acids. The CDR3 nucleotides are TGCGCCAGCAGCCCTGGACTAGCGGGAGGAGGAGGAGATACGCAGTATTTT. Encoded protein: CASSPGLAGGGGDTQYF.

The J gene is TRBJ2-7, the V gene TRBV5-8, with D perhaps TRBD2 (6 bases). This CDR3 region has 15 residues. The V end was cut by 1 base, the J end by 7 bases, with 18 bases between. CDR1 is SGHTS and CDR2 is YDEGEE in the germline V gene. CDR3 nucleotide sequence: TGTGCCAGCAGCTTGCTGAGACTAGGATCAAAAGAGCAGTACTTC. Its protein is CASSLLRLGSKEQYF.

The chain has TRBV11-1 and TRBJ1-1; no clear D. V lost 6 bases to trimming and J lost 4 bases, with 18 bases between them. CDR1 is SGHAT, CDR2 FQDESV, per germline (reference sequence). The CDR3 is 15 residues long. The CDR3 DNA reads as TGTGCCAGCAGTCCCGGGAGGGCGGTAATCACTGAAGCTTTCTTT. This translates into CASSPGRAVITEAFF. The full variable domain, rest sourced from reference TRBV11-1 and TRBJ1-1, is EAEVAQSPRYKITEKSQAVAFWCDPISGHATLYWYRQILGQGPELLVQFQDESVVDDSQLPKDRFSAERLKGVDSTLKIQPAELGDSAMYLCASSPGRAVITEAFFGQGTRLTVV.

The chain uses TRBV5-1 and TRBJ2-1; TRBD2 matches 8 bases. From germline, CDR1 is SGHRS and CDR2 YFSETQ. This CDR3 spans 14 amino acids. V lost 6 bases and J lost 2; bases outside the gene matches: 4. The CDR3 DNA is TGCGCCAGCACCACTAGCGGACCCTACAATGAGCAGTTCTTC. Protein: CASTTSGPYNEQFF.

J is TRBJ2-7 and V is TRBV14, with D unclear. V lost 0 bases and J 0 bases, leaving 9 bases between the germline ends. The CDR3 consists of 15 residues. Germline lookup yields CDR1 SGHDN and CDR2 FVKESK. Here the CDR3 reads CASSQDYRASYEQYF. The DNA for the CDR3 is TGTGCCAGCAGCCAAGATTACCGCGCCTCCTACGAGCAGTACTTC.

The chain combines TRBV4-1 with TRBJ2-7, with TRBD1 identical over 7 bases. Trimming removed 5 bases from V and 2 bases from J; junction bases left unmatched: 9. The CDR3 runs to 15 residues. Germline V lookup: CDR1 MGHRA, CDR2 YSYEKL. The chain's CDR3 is CASSAEQGRAYEQYF. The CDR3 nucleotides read TGCGCCAGCAGCGCCGAACAGGGGCGCGCCTACGAGCAGTACTTC.

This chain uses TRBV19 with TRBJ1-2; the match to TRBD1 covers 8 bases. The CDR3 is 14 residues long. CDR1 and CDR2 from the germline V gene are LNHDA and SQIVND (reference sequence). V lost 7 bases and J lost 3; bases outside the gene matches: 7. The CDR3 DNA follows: TGTGCCAGTACACAGGGGGGGTTGGACTATGGCTACACCTTC. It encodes CASTQGGLDYGYTF.

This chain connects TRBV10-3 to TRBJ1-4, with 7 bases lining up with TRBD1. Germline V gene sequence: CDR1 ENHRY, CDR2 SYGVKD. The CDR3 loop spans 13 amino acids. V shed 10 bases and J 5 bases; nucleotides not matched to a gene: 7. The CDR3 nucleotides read TGTGCCACTGCCGGGACAGAAAATGAAAAACTGTTTTTT. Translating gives CATAGTENEKLFF.